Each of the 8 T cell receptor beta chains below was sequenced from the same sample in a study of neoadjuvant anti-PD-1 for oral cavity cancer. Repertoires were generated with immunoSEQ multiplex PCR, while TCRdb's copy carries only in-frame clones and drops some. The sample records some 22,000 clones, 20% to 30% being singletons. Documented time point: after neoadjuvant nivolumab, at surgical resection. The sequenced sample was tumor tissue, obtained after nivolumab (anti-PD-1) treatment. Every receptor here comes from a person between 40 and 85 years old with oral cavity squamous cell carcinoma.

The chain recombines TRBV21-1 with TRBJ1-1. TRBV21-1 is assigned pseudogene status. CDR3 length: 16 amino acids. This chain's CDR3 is CASSPIMRGQNTEAFF. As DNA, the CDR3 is TGTGCCAGCAGCCCCATCATGAGGGGCCAGAACACTGAAGCTTTCTTT.

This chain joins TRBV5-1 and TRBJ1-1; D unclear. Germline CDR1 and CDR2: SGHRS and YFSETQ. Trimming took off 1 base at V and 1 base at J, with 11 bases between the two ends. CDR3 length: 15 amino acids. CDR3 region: CASSLLMSENTEAFF. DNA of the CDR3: TGCGCCAGCAGCTTGTTAATGTCCGAGAACACTGAAGCTTTCTTT.

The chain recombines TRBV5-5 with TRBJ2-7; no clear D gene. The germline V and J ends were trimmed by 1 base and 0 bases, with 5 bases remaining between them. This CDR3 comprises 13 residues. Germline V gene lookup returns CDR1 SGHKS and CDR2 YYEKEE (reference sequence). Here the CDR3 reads CASSLRGSYEQYF. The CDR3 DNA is TGTGCCAGCAGCTTGCGCGGCTCCTACGAGCAGTACTTC.

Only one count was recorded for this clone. CDR3 sequence reads: CASSLGLAGESSYNEQFF. In DNA, the CDR3 is TGTGCCAGCAGCCTCGGCCTAGCGGGGGAGAGCTCCTACAATGAGCAGTTCTTC. The chain couples TRBV7-8 to TRBJ2-1, with 10 bases matching TRBD2. Looked up from germline, CDR1 is SGHVS and CDR2 is FQNEAQ. Trimming removed 5 bases from V and 0 bases from J; junction bases left unmatched: 10. The CDR3 has 18 amino acids.

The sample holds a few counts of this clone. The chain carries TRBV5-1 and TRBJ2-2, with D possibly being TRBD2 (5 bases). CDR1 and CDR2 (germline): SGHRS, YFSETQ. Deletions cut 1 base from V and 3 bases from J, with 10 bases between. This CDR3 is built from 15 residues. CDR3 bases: TGCGCCAGCAGCTTGAGAGGGTTTCACACCGGGGAGCTGTTTTTT. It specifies CASSLRGFHTGELFF.

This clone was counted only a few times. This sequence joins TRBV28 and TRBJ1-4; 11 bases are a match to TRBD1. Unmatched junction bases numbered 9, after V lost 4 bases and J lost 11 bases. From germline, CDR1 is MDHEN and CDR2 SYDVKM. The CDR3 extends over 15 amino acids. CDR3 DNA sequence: TGTGCCAGCAGTTCAGTCCCGGGACAGGGGGGGAAACTGTTTTTT. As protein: CASSSVPGQGGKLFF.

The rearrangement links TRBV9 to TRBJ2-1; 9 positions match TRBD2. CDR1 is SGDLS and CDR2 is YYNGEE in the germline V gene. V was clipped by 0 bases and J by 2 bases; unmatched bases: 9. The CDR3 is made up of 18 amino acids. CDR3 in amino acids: CASSVGLAGVRAYNEQFF. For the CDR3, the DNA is TGTGCCAGCAGCGTAGGCTTAGCGGGGGTGCGAGCCTACAATGAGCAGTTCTTC.

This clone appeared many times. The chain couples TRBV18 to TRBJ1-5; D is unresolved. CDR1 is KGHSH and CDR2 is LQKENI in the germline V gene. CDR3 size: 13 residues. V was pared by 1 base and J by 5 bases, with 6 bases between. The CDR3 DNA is TGTGCCAGCTCACCACGGGAAGATCAGCCCCAGCATTTT. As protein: CASSPREDQPQHF.